The 26 T cell receptor beta chains listed next were all sequenced from one sample in a study of tumor-infiltrating lymphocytes in primary liver carcinoma. Unsorted whole blood yielded the blood RNA, and germline DNA was also extracted. The template, 500 ng total RNA, yielded TCR beta cDNA made with a constant-region primer. It was through three nested multiplex PCR rounds of slightly modified ARM-PCR that TCR beta libraries arose. Rounds one and two of PCR, each of 10 to 11 cycles, were primed with TRBV1-TRBV30 forward primers and a C-beta reverse primer. A single record per CDR3 protein comes from TCRdb applying MiXCR to the multiplex PCR reads. The table has about 310,000 distinct CDR3 sequences, about 50% seen once; the top ten hold over 15%. Sequencing was done on a sample of peripheral blood. These receptor sequences come from a woman under 40 with primary liver carcinoma and hepatitis B virus infection.

This clonotype was counted a single time. A much larger clone differs by one base, so this may be a read error. The chain combines TRBV6-5 with TRBJ2-1, with TRBD2 matching 9 bases. The CDR3 has 16 amino acids. The germline V gene has CDR1 MNHEY and CDR2 SVGAGI. The DNA of the CDR3 is TGTGCCAGCTGTTACTCGATAGCGGGAGTTCGAGATGAGCAGTTCTTC. Translated: CASCYSIAGVRDEQFF.

This clonotype was found many times. The V and J genes are TRBV11-2 and TRBJ2-7, with 12 bases aligning to TRBD2. The CDR3 has 15 amino acids. CDR1 and CDR2 from the germline V gene are SGHAT and FQNNGV. Trimming cost V 5 bases and J 5 bases; bases outside gene matches: 7. CDR3 nucleotides: TGTGCCAGCAGCCCGACTAGCGGGAGAGTAAACGAGCAGTACTTC. Amino acids: CASSPTSGRVNEQYF.

This chain uses TRBV6-2 or TRBV6-3 with TRBJ2-3; 7 bases are a match to TRBD2. The CDR3 loop spans 14 amino acids. Per germline, CDR1 MNHEY and CDR2 SVGEGT. The CDR3 spells CVSRPGTTTDTQYF. The DNA of the CDR3 is TGTGTCAGTCGCCCCGGGACTACCACAGATACGCAGTATTTT.

This clonotype has only a few counts. The chain recombines TRBV6-2 or TRBV6-3 with TRBJ2-2; 7 bases fit TRBD2. The CDR3 extends over 13 amino acids. CDR1 and CDR2 (germline): MNHEY, SVGEGT. V was clipped by 8 bases and J by 7 bases; unmatched bases: 7. Written as DNA, the CDR3 is TGTGCCAGCGACCCGGGGGGAGACGGGGAGCTGTTTTTT. Its protein is CASDPGGDGELFF.

The chain recombines TRBV30 with TRBJ1-2; TRBD1 is a possible D gene (6 bases). Trimming pared 0 bases from V and 4 bases from J, leaving 9 bases between. Germline loops: CDR1 GTSNPN, CDR2 SVGIG (reference sequence). The CDR3 loop spans 13 amino acids. The CDR3 DNA reads TGTGCCTGGAGTGTGCAGGGGACCTATGGCTACACCTTC. Its protein is CAWSVQGTYGYTF.

Notes on this clonotype: The junction differs from germline at one of its ends, possibly a read error. The chain combines TRBV6-2 or TRBV6-3 with TRBJ1-1, with no clear D. In germline, CDR1 is MNHEY, CDR2 SVGEGT. CDR3 size: 13 residues. For the CDR3, the DNA is TGTGCCAGCAGTTCCCCCCTTCATACTGTAGCTTTCTTT. This translates into CASSSPLHTVAFF.

With respect to this clonotype: Lacking the conserved final phenylalanine or tryptophan, this CDR3 likely reflects a read error. The V gene is TRBV12-3 or TRBV12-4, the J gene TRBJ2-2; tentatively, D is TRBD1 or TRBD2 (5 bases each). The CDR3 runs 13 residues. CDR3 sequence (DNA): TGTGCCAGCAGTTTATCCGGGACCGGGGTGCTGTTTTCT. Protein sequence: CASSLSGTGVLFS.

A remark on this clonotype: As the CDR3 is not closed by the conserved phenylalanine or tryptophan, this likely results from a read error. The chain employs TRBV5-1 and TRBJ1-2, with D possibly being TRBD1 (6 bases). The CDR3 extends over 13 amino acids. Deletions cut 3 bases from V and 4 bases from J, with 10 bases between. Germline CDR1 reads SGHRS; CDR2 reads YFSETQ. The CDR3 nucleotides read TGCGCCAGCAGCTCTTCAGGGGTCTATGGCTACACCTCC. Amino acids: CASSSSGVYGYTS.

The chain couples TRBV12-3 or TRBV12-4 to TRBJ2-2; D gene unclear. This CDR3 is 14 amino acids long. The V end was cut by 2 bases, the J end by 6 bases, with 10 bases between. The CDR3, as DNA: TGTGCCAGCAGTTTAAGCTTTTCGGCCGGGGAGCTGTTTTTT. It codes for CASSLSFSAGELFF.

A note on this clonotype: Mismatch with germline at one junction end may stem from a read error. The rearrangement joins TRBV14 to TRBJ2-7; D might be TRBD2 (5 bases). Germline V gene sequence: CDR1 SGHDN, CDR2 FVKESK. The CDR3 runs to 13 residues. CDR3 region: CASSQEGSYVQYF. For the CDR3, the DNA is TGTGCCAGCAGCCAAGAGGGGAGCTACGTGCAGTACTTC.

The chain has TRBV4-3 and TRBJ2-2; D is undetermined. Germline V gene lookup returns CDR1 LGHNA and CDR2 YSLEER. This CDR3 has 16 amino acids. Trimming took off 5 bases at V and 1 base at J, with 14 bases between the two ends. CDR3 in DNA: TGCGCCAGCAGCTCCTGGGTCAACCAGAACACCGGGGAGCTGTTTTTT. Amino acid sequence: CASSSWVNQNTGELFF.

In this sample, this clonotype turned up many times. The rearrangement uses TRBV4-3 and TRBJ2-1; 9 nucleotides align to TRBD2. V shed 1 base, J shed 7 bases, and the junction held 5 bases outside the gene matches. Germline CDR1 and CDR2: LGHNA and YSLEER. CDR3 length: 15 residues. Written as DNA, the CDR3 is TGCGCCAGCAGCCAAGTAGCGGGAGAGGTTAATGAGCAGTTCTTC. It codes for CASSQVAGEVNEQFF.

With regard to this clonotype: Compared with germline, one end of the junction differs, possibly owing to a read error. The V call is TRBV11-2, the J call TRBJ2-7; tentatively, D is TRBD1 (7 bases). This CDR3 has 17 residues. In germline, CDR1 is SGHAT, CDR2 FQNNGV. The CDR3 DNA sequence: TGTACCAGCACTATCACAGGAGGGGGCTCTTGGACCTACGAGCAGTATTTC. Translation: CTSTITGGGSWTYEQYF.

Note on this clonotype: This may be a read error: a much more frequent sequence differs by one nucleotide. The chain has TRBV29-1 and TRBJ2-1; no clear D gene. The germline V gene encodes CDR1 SQVTM and CDR2 ANQGSEA. With 4 bases removed from V and 12 bases from J, the gap between germline ends came to 10 bases. The CDR3 consists of 10 residues. Written as DNA, the CDR3 is TGCAGCGTTGTCGGTGGTGGGCAGTTCTTC. This translates into CSVVGGGQFF.

There are many counts of this clonotype. V usage is TRBV11-1 and J usage is TRBJ2-2, with no clear D. Germline CDR1 reads SGHAT; CDR2 reads FQDESV (reference sequence). V was clipped by 5 bases and J by 1 base, with 8 bases between them. The CDR3 runs to 14 residues. CDR3 in DNA: TGTGCCAGCAGCCCCGCCGGGAACACCGGGGAGCTGTTTTTT. Translated: CASSPAGNTGELFF.

A remark on this clonotype: One end of the junction is discordant with germline, which a read error may explain. This rearrangement joins TRBV11-3 to TRBJ2-4; 7 bases line up with TRBD2. Germline CDR1 is SGHNT and CDR2 is YENEEA. This CDR3 has 15 amino acids. The DNA for the CDR3 is TGTGCCATCAGTATAACGGGGGGTGCCAAAAATATTCAGTACTTC. It specifies CAISITGGAKNIQYF.

This clonotype was picked up a small number of times. The J gene is TRBJ2-1, the V gene TRBV4-1, with D hard to call. Germline V CDR1 and CDR2: MGHRA, YSYEKL. CDR3 length: 13 residues. V dropped 5 bases and J dropped 7 bases, with 12 bases sitting between them. CDR3 region: CASSSTPGNEQFF. For the CDR3, the DNA is TGCGCCAGCAGCTCTACCCCCGGGAATGAGCAGTTCTTC.

There are a few counts of this clonotype. The chain links TRBV12-3 or TRBV12-4 to TRBJ2-7; the match to TRBD1 covers 9 bases. J lost 5 bases, V lost 0 bases, and 5 bases had no gene match. This CDR3 region has 15 residues. The CDR3 nucleotides are TGTGCCAGCAGTTTAGCGGACAGGGGAACCCACGAGCAGTACTTC. This sequence encodes CASSLADRGTHEQYF.

In its sample, this clonotype was seen many times. V and J are TRBV11-1 and TRBJ2-5; D remains ambiguous. Germline V gives CDR1 SGHAT, CDR2 FQDESV (reference sequence). The CDR3 is 17 amino acids. V lost 5 bases and J lost 0, with 19 bases in between. In DNA form, the CDR3 reads TGTGCCAGCAGCCGAGATATTGCCCCGGTGTACCAAGAGACCCAGTACTTC. Amino acids: CASSRDIAPVYQETQYF.

This clonotype was recorded many times. V gene TRBV6-6 combines with J gene TRBJ1-1, with D hard to call. The CDR3 loop spans 12 amino acids. Germline V gene data show CDR1 as MNHNY and CDR2 as SVGAGI (reference sequence). V was trimmed by 2 bases and J by 10 bases, leaving 11 bases between them. This chain's CDR3 is CASSYSGEAAFF. DNA of the CDR3: TGTGCCAGCAGTTACAGTGGGGAGGCAGCTTTCTTT.

As concerns this clonotype: One end of the junction fails to match germline, which may point to a read error. The rearrangement joins TRBV11-2 to TRBJ2-7; D is ambiguous. CDR1 is SGHAT, CDR2 FQNNGV, per germline. This CDR3 spans 14 amino acids. CDR3: CARSFSQGRHEQYF. The DNA for the CDR3 is TGTGCCAGGAGCTTTAGTCAAGGCCGACACGAGCAGTACTTC.

This clonotype was seen many times. V and J are TRBV29-1 and TRBJ2-3; D might be TRBD2 (6 bases). Per the germline V gene, CDR1 is SQVTM and CDR2 is ANQGSEA. Trimming shortened V by 2 bases and J by 2 bases, and 8 bases separated the two germline ends. The CDR3 totals 13 residues. DNA of the CDR3: TGCAGCGTTGAACGGGAGCTCACAGATACGCAGTATTTT. Translation: CSVERELTDTQYF.

This clonotype was recorded once. The V gene is TRBV11-1, the J gene TRBJ2-1; a possible D gene is TRBD2 (6 bases). Germline values: CDR1 SGHAT, CDR2 FQDESV (reference sequence). With 4 bases removed from V and 3 bases from J, the gap between germline ends came to 16 bases. CDR3 length: 16 amino acids. CDR3 in amino acids: CASSYRGSGLYNEQFF. The DNA for the CDR3 is TGTGCCAGCAGCTACCGGGGGTCCGGACTCTACAATGAGCAGTTCTTC.

This clonotype appeared a single time. This could be a read error, since a much larger clone is one nucleotide away. The chain recombines TRBV5-5 with TRBJ2-3; no reliable D call. CDR1 is SGHKS and CDR2 is YYEKEE in the germline V gene (reference sequence). The CDR3 has 12 residues. CDR3 DNA: TGTGCCAGCAGCTTCAACACAGATATGCAGTATTTT. Protein product: CASSFNTDMQYF.

In regard to this clonotype: Relative to the germline gene, one junction end is altered; a read error may explain this. The chain has TRBV11-1 and TRBJ2-3, with 9 bases matching TRBD2. Germline CDR1 reads SGHAT; CDR2 reads FQDESV (reference sequence). There are 16 residues in the CDR3. CDR3 sequence reads: CASSLTAGGSTDTHYF. DNA of the CDR3: TGTGCCAGCAGCCTTACGGCGGGAGGGAGCACAGACACGCACTATTTT.

In its sample, this clonotype was seen many times. The chain is built from TRBV11-3 and TRBJ2-2; D is ambiguous. V gave up 8 bases and J gave up 0 bases, with 13 bases separating them. This CDR3 has 15 residues. Germline loops: CDR1 SGHNT, CDR2 YENEEA. CDR3 protein: CASRMGFANTGELFF. The CDR3 coding sequence is TGTGCCAGCCGCATGGGATTCGCGAACACCGGGGAGCTGTTTTTT. Full variable domain (outside the CDR3, taken from reference TRBV11-3 and TRBJ2-2): EAGVVQSPRYKIIEKKQPVAFWCNPISGHNTLYWYLQNLGQGPELLIRYENEEAVDDSQLPKDRFSAERLKGVDSTLKIQPAELGDSAVYLCASRMGFANTGELFFGEGSRLTVL.